Shown below are 11 T cell receptor beta chains from a single sample sequenced in a study of T cell changes during pregnancy in multiple sclerosis (dated by TCRdb to about 2019). Receptor amplification or capture employed the immunoSEQ multiplex PCR assay. In its TCRdb copy, this immuneACCESS table keeps in-frame sequences only and misses some clones. Where compared with another copy, unresolved V genes explain less than half of these, and the others have no known cause. This sample has about 75,000 clones in its table, and 75% to 95% of those were observed once. 0.43% of the sample is in the top ten clones. The starting material was CD4+ T cells from peripheral blood mononuclear cells, obtained before pregnancy. These receptors all stem from a female donor with multiple sclerosis, enrolled in a pregnancy study.

This chain uses TRBV12-5 with TRBJ2-7, with D possibly TRBD2 on 5 matching bases. The germline V gene has CDR1 LGHNT and CDR2 FRNRAP. There are 16 residues in the CDR3. Trimming shortened V by 0 bases and J by 6 bases, and 18 bases separated the two germline ends. This CDR3 reads CASGLVLGPGRIEQYF. The CDR3 nucleotides read TGTGCTAGTGGTTTGGTACTGGGCCCGGGAAGGATCGAGCAGTACTTC. The variable domain in full, with the rest retrieved from reference TRBV12-5 and TRBJ2-7, is DARVTQTPRHKVTEMGQEVTMRCQPILGHNTVFWYRQTMMQGLELLAYFRNRAPLDDSGMPKDRFSAEMPDATLATLKIQPSEPRDSAVYFCASGLVLGPGRIEQYFGPGTRLTVT.

This clone was seen just once. The J gene is TRBJ1-2, the V gene TRBV19; tentative D call: TRBD1 (6 bases). Germline-derived CDR1 and CDR2 are LNHDA and SQIVND (reference sequence). CDR3 size: 12 residues. Trimming shortened V by 7 bases and J by 4 bases, and 10 bases separated the two germline ends. The CDR3 protein is CASTRDTYGYTF. The CDR3 nucleotides read TGTGCCAGTACTCGGGACACCTATGGCTACACCTTC.

The chain employs TRBV11-2 and TRBJ1-5; TRBD1 matches at 10 bases. The CDR3 totals 15 residues. CDR1 is SGHAT, CDR2 FQNNGV, per germline. Trimming cost V 1 base and J 5 bases; bases outside gene matches: 2. The CDR3 sequence is CASSLGGQGYQPQHF. CDR3 bases: TGTGCCAGCAGCTTAGGGGGACAGGGGTATCAGCCCCAGCATTTT. Full variable domain (remainder filled in from reference TRBV11-2 and TRBJ1-5): EAGVAQSPRYKIIEKRQSVAFWCNPISGHATLYWYQQILGQGPKLLIQFQNNGVVDDSQLPKDRFSAERLKGVDSTLKIQPAKLEDSAVYLCASSLGGQGYQPQHFGDGTRLSIL.

In this sample, this clone turned up once. The chain employs TRBV27 and TRBJ2-2, with 8 nucleotides matching TRBD1. The CDR3 length is 14 residues. CDR1 MNHEY and CDR2 SMNVEV come from the germline V gene (reference sequence). J lost 0 bases, V lost 10 bases, and 4 bases had no gene match. CDR3 sequence (DNA): TGTGCCAATCCGACAGGGGCGAACACCGGGGAGCTGTTTTTT. This sequence encodes CANPTGANTGELFF.

The CDR3 reads CASIPRTGSNEQFF. In nucleotides, the CDR3 is TGCGCCAGCATCCCACGAACGGGAAGCAATGAGCAGTTCTTC. The chain links TRBV5-1 to TRBJ2-1, with a weak D call TRBD2 (5 bases). V was pared by 6 bases and J by 6 bases, with 16 bases between. CDR3 length equals 14 residues. Germline lookup yields CDR1 SGHRS and CDR2 YFSETQ.

This chain joins TRBV18 and TRBJ1-1; no firm D call. V was cut by 3 bases and J by 8 bases, with 13 bases left in between. This CDR3 spans 13 amino acids. Germline assignment: CDR1 KGHSH and CDR2 LQKENI. CDR3: CASSPGEGSEAFF. DNA for the CDR3: TGTGCCAGCTCACCGGGAGAGGGTTCGGAAGCTTTCTTT.

The V gene is TRBV4-2, the J gene TRBJ2-2; 11 bases are shared with TRBD2. The CDR3 consists of 18 residues. With V trimmed by 0 bases and J by 2 bases, 5 bases remained unmatched. Germline values: CDR1 LGHNA, CDR2 YNFKEQ. The CDR3 region is CASSQEGLAGGNTGELFF. CDR3 nucleotides: TGTGCCAGCAGCCAAGAAGGCCTAGCGGGGGGAAACACCGGGGAGCTGTTTTTT.

The J gene is TRBJ1-5, the V gene TRBV30, with 7 nucleotides matching TRBD1. The germline V gene has CDR1 GTSNPN and CDR2 SVGIG (reference sequence). This CDR3 has 14 amino acids. Unmatched junction bases numbered 7, after V lost 2 bases and J lost 6 bases. The CDR3 sequence: CAWSTQGGFQPQHF. The CDR3 nucleotides are TGTGCCTGGAGTACCCAAGGGGGCTTTCAGCCCCAGCATTTT.

This rearrangement joins TRBV4-1 to TRBJ1-2, with 7 bases fitting TRBD1. Germline V gene data show CDR1 as MGHRA and CDR2 as YSYEKL. The CDR3 extends over 13 amino acids. J gave up 7 bases and V 4 bases, and 6 bases lay outside the gene matches. DNA for the CDR3: TGCGCCAGCAGCCGAGACAGGGTAGCTGGCTACACCTTC. It encodes CASSRDRVAGYTF.

The chain is built from TRBV5-1 and TRBJ2-5, with 7 bases identical to TRBD1. The junction had 7 bases not matched to a gene; V was cut back by 3 bases and J by 5 bases. The CDR3 loop spans 14 amino acids. Germline V gene sequence: CDR1 SGHRS, CDR2 YFSETQ. Here the CDR3 reads CASSSTGTLETQYF. CDR3 nucleotide sequence: TGCGCCAGCAGCTCGACAGGGACGTTGGAGACCCAGTACTTC.

The CDR3 is CASSPQGVGNQPQHF. The CDR3 region has the DNA TGTGCCAGCAGCCCTCAGGGGGTTGGCAATCAGCCCCAGCATTTT. The chain couples TRBV6-5 to TRBJ1-5; 7 bases agree with TRBD1. Per the germline V gene, CDR1 is MNHEY and CDR2 is SVGAGI. CDR3 length: 15 amino acids. V lost 6 bases to trimming and J lost 2 bases; unmatched junction nucleotides: 7.